The 3 T cell receptor beta chains reported below all come from one sample, sequenced in a study of blood T cell repertoires in COVID-19. Measured with immunoSEQ multiplex PCR; TCRdb has only the in-frame clones, and not every one. Among around 40,000 clones listed, 75% to 90% were seen once. The sample was peripheral blood. The receptors stem from a man aged 25-45 years with active or convalescent COVID-19.

V is TRBV7-9 and J is TRBJ1-3; D is ambiguous. The CDR3 has 15 residues. Trimming cost V 2 bases and J 5 bases, with 13 bases left between them. Germline loops: CDR1 SEHNR, CDR2 FQNEAQ (reference sequence). The CDR3 nucleotides are TGTGCCAGCAGCTTATTCCGGGGAGAGCGAAACACCATATATTTT. Protein: CASSLFRGERNTIYF.

CDR3 sequence: CASKLPGQGETGELFF. The DNA for the CDR3 is TGTGCCAGCAAACTTCCGGGACAGGGAGAAACCGGGGAGCTGTTTTTT. The V gene is TRBV25-1, the J gene TRBJ2-2; 9 nucleotides agree with TRBD1. The germline CDR1 and CDR2 sequences are MGHDK and SYGVNS. Unmatched junction bases numbered 11, after V lost 7 bases and J lost 5 bases. The CDR3 contains 16 residues.

The V and J genes are TRBV3-1 (or the pseudogene TRBV3-2) and TRBJ1-5, with 9 bases that match TRBD1. Germline-derived CDR1 and CDR2 are LGHDT and YNNKEL (reference sequence). This CDR3 has 15 residues. The junction had 5 bases not matched to a gene; V was cut back by 1 base and J by 7 bases. The CDR3 protein is CASSQGTGVVQPQHF. CDR3 DNA: TGTGCCAGCAGCCAAGGGACAGGGGTAGTACAGCCCCAGCATTTT.